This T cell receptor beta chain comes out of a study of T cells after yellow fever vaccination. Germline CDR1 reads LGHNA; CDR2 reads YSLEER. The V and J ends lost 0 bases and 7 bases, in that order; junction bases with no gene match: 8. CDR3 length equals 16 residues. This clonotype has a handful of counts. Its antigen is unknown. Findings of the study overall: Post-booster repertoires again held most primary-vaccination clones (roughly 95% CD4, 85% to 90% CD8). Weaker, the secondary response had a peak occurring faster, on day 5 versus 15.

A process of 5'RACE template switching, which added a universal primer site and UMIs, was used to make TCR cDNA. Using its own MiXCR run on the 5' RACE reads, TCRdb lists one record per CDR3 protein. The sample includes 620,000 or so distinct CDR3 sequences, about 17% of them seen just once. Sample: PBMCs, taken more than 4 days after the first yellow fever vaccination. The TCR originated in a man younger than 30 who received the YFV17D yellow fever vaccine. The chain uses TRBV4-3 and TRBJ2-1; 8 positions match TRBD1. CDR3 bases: TGCGCCAGCAGCCAAGATGGGCAGGGGGCCAGGAATGAGCAGTTCTTC. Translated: CASSQDGQGARNEQFF.